This T cell receptor beta chain was found in a study of cytomegalovirus exposure and HLA in healthy donors. Study findings and constraints: Through in vitro validation, three CMV-associated chains were shown to be specific for CMV antigens.

For this clone: What it binds is not known.

60 Vbeta and 13 Jbeta primers were used in PCR. Profiled with immunoSEQ multiplex PCR; TCRdb holds only in-frame clones, not every one. This table holds more than 150,000 clones, 65% to 85% found once. Germline trimming cut 2 bases from V and 7 bases from J; bases unmatched to any gene: 15. Germline V gene lookup returns CDR1 LNHNV and CDR2 YYDKDF (reference sequence). CDR3 length equals 17 residues. Sequences were obtained from PBMCs. This receptor was taken from a woman aged 25 to 39 in good health and CMV-seropositive. The chain links TRBV15 to TRBJ2-7, with TRBD1 identical over 9 bases. As DNA, the CDR3 is TGTGCCACCAGCAGAAAACGTACCGGGACAGGGACTGATGAGCAGTACTTC. Translated: CATSRKRTGTGTDEQYF.